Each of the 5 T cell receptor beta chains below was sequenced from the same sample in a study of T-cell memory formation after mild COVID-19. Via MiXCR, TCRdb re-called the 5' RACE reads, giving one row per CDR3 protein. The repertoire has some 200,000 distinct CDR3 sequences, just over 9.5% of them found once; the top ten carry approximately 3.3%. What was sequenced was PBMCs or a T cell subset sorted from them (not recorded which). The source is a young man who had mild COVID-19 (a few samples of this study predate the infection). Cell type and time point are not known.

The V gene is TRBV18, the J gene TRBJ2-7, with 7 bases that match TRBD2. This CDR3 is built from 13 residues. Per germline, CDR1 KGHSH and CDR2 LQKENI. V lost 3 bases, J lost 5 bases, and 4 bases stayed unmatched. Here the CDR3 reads CASSPGGSHEQYF. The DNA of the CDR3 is TGTGCCAGCTCACCCGGGGGGTCCCACGAGCAGTACTTC.

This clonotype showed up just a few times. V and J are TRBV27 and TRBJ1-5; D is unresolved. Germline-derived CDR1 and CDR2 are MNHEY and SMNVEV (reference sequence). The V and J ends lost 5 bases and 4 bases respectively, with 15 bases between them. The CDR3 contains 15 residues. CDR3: CASSRSAGWNQPQHF. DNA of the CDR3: TGTGCCAGCAGTCGTTCCGCGGGGTGGAATCAGCCCCAGCATTTT.

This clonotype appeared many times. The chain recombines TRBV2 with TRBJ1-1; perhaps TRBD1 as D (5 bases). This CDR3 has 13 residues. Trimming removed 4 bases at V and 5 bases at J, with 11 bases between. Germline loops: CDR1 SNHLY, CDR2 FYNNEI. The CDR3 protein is CASSVGGGTEAFF. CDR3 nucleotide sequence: TGTGCCAGCAGTGTTGGCGGGGGAACTGAAGCTTTCTTT.

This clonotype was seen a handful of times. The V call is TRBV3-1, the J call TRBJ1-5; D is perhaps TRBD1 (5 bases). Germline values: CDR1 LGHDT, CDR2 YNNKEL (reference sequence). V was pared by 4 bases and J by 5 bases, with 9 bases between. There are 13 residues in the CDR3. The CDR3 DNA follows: TGTGCCAGCAGCCCCTCCAGGGATCAGCCCCAGCATTTT. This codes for CASSPSRDQPQHF.

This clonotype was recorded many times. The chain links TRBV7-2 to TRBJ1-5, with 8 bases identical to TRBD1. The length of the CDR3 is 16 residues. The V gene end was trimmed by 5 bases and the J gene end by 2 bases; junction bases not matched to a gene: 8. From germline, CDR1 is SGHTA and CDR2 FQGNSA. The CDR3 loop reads CASSRRTGSGNQPQHF. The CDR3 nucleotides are TGTGCCAGCAGCCGCAGGACAGGGTCTGGCAATCAGCCCCAGCATTTT.